This T cell receptor beta chain was found in a study of T cell repertoires in cytomegalovirus infection. Across the study: CMV infection together with matching HLA type was indicated by public TCR beta signatures. Findings and limits, study-wide: Accumulated public TCR beta family frequency recognized individuals carrying CMV together with the relevant HLA. CMV-specific HLA-C-restricted TCR beta clonotypes dominated the ex vivo response.

TCRdb re-derived calls from the reads in MiXCR, one entry per CDR3 protein. The sample yields 300,000 to 400,000 distinct CDR3 sequences, roughly 20% seen once. A few counts support this clonotype. Its target is unknown. Looked up from germline, CDR1 is SGHKS and CDR2 is YYEKEE (reference sequence). The CDR3 spans 16 residues. Trimming took 4 bases from V and 8 from J; bases not matched to a gene: 17. The chain is built from TRBV5-5 and TRBJ1-2; 7 positions agree with TRBD1. The clonotype was recovered from a human donor in good health (CMV status not recorded). Some clones in this sample may be carry-over from other donors' samples. The material sequenced was PBMCs. CDR3: CASSPGLGQPYRGYTF. The DNA of the CDR3 is TGTGCCAGCAGCCCCGGTTTGGGACAGCCCTATCGAGGCTACACCTTC.